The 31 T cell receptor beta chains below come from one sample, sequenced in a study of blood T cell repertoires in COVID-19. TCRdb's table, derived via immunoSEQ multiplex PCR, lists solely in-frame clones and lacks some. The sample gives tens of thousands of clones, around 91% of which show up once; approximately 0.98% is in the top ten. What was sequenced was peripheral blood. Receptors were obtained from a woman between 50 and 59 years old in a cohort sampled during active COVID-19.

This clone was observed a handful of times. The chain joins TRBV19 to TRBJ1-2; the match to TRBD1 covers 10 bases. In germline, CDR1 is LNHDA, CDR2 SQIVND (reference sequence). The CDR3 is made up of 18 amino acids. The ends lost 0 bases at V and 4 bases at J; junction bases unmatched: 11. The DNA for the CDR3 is TGTGCCAGTAGTATAGAACGCCGTGGCGGGACAGGGGTCTATGGCTACACCTTC. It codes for CASSIERRGGTGVYGYTF. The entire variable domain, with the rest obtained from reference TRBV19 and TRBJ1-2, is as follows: DGGITQSPKYLFRKEGQNVTLSCEQNLNHDAMYWYRQDPGQGLRLIYYSQIVNDFQKGDIAEGYSVSREKKESFPLTVTSAQKNPTAFYLCASSIERRGGTGVYGYTFGSGTRLTVV.

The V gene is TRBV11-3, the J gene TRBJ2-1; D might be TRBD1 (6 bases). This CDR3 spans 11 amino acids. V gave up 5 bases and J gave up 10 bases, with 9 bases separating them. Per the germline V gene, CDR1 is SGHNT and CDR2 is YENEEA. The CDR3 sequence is CASSAGTEQFF. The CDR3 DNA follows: TGTGCCAGCAGCGCCGGGACAGAGCAGTTCTTC.

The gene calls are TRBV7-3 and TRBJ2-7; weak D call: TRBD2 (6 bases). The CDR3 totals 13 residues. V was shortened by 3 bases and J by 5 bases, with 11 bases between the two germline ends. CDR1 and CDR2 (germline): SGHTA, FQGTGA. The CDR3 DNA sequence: TGTGCCAGCAGCTTGATCGGGAGTAACGAGCAGTACTTC. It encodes CASSLIGSNEQYF.

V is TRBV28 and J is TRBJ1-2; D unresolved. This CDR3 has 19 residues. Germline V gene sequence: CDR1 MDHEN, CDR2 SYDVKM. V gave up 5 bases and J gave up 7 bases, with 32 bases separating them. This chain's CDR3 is CASSVDGGRSPDRHGGYTF. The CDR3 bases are TGTGCCAGCAGTGTTGATGGAGGTAGGAGCCCCGATCGCCATGGTGGCTACACCTTC.

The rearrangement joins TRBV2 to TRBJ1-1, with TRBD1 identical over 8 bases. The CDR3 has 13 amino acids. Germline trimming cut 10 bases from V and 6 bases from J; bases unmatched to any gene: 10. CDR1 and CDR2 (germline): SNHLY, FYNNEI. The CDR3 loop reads CAIPDRGEAEAFF. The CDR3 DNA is TGTGCCATTCCCGACAGGGGAGAGGCTGAAGCTTTCTTT. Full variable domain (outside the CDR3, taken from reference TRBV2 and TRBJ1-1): EPEVTQTPSHQVTQMGQEVILRCVPISNHLYFYWYRQILGQKVEFLVSFYNNEISEKSEIFDDQFSVERPDGSNFTLKIRSTKLEDSAMYFCAIPDRGEAEAFFGQGTRLTVV.

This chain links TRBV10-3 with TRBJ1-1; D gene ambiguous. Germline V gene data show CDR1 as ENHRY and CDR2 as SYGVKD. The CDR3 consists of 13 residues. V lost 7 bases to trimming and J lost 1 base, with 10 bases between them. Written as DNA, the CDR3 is TGTGCCATCAAGGAGGTGACGAACACTGAAGCTTTCTTT. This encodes CAIKEVTNTEAFF.

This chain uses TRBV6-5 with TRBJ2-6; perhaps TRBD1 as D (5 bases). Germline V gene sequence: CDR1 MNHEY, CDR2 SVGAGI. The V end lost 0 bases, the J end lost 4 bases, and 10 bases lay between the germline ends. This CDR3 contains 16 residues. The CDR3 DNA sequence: TGTGCCAGCAGTTACTCGGGGCTTGAAGGGGCCAACGTCCTGACTTTC. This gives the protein CASSYSGLEGANVLTF.

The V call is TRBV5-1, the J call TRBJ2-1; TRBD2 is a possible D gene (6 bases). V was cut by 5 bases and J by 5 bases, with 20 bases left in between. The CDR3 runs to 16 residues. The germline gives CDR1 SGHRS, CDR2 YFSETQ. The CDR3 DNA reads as TGCGCCAGCAGTGTTTTGGATAGCGGTTGGGACAATGAGCAGTTCTTC. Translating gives CASSVLDSGWDNEQFF.

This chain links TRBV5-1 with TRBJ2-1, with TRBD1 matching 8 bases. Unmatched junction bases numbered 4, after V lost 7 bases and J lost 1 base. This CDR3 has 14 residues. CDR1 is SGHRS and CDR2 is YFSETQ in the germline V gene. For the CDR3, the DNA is TGCGCCAGCCGTGGACAGGGTTCCTACAATGAGCAGTTCTTC. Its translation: CASRGQGSYNEQFF.

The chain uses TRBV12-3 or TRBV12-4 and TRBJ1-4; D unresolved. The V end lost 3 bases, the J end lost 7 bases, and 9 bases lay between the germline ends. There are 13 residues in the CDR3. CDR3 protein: CASSFARGEKLFF. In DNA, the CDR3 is TGTGCCAGCAGTTTTGCCCGGGGTGAAAAACTGTTTTTT.

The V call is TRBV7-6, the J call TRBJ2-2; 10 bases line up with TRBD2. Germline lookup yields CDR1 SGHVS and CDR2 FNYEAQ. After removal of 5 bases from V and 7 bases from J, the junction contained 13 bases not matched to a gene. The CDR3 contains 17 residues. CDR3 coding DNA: TGTGCCAGCAGCCCAGCAGCGGGAGGGCCAAGAGGCGGGGAGCTGTTTTTT. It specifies CASSPAAGGPRGGELFF.

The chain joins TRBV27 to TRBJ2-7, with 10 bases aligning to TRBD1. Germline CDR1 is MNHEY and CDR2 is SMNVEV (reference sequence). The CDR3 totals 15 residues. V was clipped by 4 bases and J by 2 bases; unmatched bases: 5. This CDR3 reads CASSWGTGATYEQYF. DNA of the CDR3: TGTGCCAGCAGTTGGGGGACAGGGGCCACCTACGAGCAGTACTTC.

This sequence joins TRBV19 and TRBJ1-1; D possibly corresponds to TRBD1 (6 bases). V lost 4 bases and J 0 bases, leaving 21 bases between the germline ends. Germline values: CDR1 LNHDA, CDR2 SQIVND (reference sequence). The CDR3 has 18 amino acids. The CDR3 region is CASSRIQGGGGMNTEAFF. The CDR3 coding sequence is TGTGCCAGTAGTAGGATACAGGGCGGAGGAGGTATGAACACTGAAGCTTTCTTT.

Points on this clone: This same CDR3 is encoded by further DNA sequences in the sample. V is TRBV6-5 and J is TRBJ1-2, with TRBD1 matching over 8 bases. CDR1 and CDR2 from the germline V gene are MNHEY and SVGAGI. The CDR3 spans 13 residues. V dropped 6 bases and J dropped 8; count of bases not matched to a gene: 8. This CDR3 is CASSYGQGGGYTF. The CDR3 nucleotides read TGTGCCAGCAGCTATGGACAGGGAGGAGGCTACACCTTC.

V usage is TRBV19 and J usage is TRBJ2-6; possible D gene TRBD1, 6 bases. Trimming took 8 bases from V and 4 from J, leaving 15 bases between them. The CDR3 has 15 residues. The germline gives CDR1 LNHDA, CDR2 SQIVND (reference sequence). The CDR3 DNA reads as TGTGCCAGTGGGTCAGGGGCAGCAGGGGCCAACGTCCTGACTTTC. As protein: CASGSGAAGANVLTF.

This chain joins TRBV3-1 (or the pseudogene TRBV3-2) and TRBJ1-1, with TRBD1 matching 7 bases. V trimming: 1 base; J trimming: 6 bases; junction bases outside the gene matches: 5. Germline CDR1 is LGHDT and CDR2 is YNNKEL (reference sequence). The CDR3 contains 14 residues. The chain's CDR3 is CASSQGRGTAEAFF. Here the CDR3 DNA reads TGTGCCAGCAGCCAAGGCCGAGGGACAGCTGAAGCTTTCTTT.

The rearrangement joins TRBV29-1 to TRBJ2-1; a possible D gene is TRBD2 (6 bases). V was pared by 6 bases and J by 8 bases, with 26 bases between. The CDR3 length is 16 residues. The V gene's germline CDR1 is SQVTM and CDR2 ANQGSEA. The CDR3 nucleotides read TGCAGCGTCGAGGGTTGGCGGGGCCCCCGGGGCGATGAGCAGTTCTTC. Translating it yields CSVEGWRGPRGDEQFF.

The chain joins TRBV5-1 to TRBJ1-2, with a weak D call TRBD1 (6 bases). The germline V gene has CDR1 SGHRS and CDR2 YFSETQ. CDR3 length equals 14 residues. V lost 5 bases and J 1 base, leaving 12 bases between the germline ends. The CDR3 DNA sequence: TGCGCCAGCAGACTGACAGGCGATAACTATGGCTACACCTTC. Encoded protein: CASRLTGDNYGYTF.

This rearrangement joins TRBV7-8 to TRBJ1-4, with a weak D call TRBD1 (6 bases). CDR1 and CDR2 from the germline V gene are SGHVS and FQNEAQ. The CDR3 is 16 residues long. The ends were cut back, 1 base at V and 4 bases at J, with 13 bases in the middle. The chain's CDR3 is CASSLGGGTLNEKLFF. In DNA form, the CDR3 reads TGTGCCAGCAGCTTAGGAGGGGGTACACTTAATGAAAAACTGTTTTTT.

CDR3 bases: TGTGCCTGGAGTACCCAGAAACAGCCCCAGCATTTT. This codes for CAWSTQKQPQHF. V and J are TRBV30 and TRBJ1-5; D uncertain. CDR1 and CDR2 (germline): GTSNPN, SVGIG (reference sequence). The V end was cut by 2 bases, the J end by 7 bases, with 9 bases between. This CDR3 spans 12 amino acids.

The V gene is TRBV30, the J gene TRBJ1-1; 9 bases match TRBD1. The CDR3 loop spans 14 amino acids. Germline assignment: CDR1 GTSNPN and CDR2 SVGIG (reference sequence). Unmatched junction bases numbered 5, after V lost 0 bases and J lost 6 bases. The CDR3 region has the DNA TGTGCCTGGAGTGTACAACAGGGGGCCTCTGAAGCTTTCTTT. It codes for CAWSVQQGASEAFF.

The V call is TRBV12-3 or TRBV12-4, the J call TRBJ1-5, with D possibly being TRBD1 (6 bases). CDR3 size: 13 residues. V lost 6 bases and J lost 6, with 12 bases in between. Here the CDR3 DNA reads TGTGCCAGCAGCATTACAGGGTTTCAGCCCCAGCATTTT. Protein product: CASSITGFQPQHF.

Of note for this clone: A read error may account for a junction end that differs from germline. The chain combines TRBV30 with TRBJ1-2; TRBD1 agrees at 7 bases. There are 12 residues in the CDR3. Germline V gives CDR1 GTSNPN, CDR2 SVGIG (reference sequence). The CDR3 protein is CACLRDSLFVAF. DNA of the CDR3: TGTGCCTGTCTTCGGGACAGCCTCTTTGTAGCCTTC.

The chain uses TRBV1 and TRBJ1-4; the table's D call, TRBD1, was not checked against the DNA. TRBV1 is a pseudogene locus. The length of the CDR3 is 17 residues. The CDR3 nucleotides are TGCACCAGCAGCCAACTCAAGGGGAGACAGGGTGGAGAAAAACTGTTTTTT. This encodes CTSSQLKGRQGGEKLFF.

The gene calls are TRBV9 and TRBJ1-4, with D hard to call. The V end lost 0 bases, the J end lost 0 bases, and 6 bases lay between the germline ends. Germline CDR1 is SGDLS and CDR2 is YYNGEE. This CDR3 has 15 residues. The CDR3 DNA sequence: TGTGCCAGCAGCGTAGGACTGGCAACTAATGAAAAACTGTTTTTT. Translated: CASSVGLATNEKLFF. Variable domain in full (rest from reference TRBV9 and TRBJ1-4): DSGVTQTPKHLITATGQRVTLRCSPRSGDLSVYWYQQSLDQGLQFLIQYYNGEERAKGNILERFSAQQFPDLHSELNLSSLELGDSALYFCASSVGLATNEKLFFGSGTQLSVL.

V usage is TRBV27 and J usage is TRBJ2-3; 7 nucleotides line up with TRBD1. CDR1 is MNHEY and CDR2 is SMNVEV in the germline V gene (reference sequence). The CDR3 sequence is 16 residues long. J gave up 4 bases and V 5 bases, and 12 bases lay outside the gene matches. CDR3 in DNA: TGTGCCAGCAGTGTCAGACAGGGAAGGGCTTCAGATACGCAGTATTTT. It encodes CASSVRQGRASDTQYF.

CDR3 region: CSVGSGHTSGNTIYF. The CDR3 bases are TGCAGCGTTGGGTCGGGACATACATCTGGAAACACCATATATTTT. V is TRBV29-1 and J is TRBJ1-3; a weak D match, TRBD1 (6 bases). There are 15 residues in the CDR3. Germline V lookup: CDR1 SQVTM, CDR2 ANQGSEA. V dropped 4 bases and J dropped 1 base, with 14 bases sitting between them.

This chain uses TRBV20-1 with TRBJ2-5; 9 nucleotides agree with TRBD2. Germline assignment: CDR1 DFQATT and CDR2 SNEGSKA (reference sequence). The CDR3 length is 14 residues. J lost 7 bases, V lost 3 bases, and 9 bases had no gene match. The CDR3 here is CSASVASGDATQYF. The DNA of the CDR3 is TGCAGTGCTAGTGTGGCTAGCGGGGACGCGACCCAGTACTTC.

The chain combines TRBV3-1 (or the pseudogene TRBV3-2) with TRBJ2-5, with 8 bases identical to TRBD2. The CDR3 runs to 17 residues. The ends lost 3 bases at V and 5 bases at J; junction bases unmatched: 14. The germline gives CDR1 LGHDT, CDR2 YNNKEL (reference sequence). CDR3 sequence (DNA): TGTGCCAGCAGCCATTCGCGGAGACTAGCGTCGGAGGAGACCCAGTACTTC. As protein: CASSHSRRLASEETQYF.

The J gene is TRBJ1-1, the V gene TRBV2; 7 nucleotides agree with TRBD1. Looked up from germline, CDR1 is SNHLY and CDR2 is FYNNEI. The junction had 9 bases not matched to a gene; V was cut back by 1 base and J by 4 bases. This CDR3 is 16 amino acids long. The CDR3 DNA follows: TGTGCCAGCAGTGAAGGAACAGGGGATCCGAGCACTGAAGCTTTCTTT. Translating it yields CASSEGTGDPSTEAFF.

CDR3 sequence: CASSTLAGGHNEQFF. The CDR3 DNA reads as TGTGCCAGCAGCACACTAGCGGGAGGACACAATGAGCAGTTCTTC. The genes are TRBV11-2 and TRBJ2-1, with 12 positions matching TRBD2. Trimming took 5 bases from V and 5 from J; bases not matched to a gene: 4. CDR1 SGHAT and CDR2 FQNNGV come from the germline V gene. The CDR3 consists of 15 residues.